One sample yielded the 11 T cell receptor beta chains listed below, sequenced in a study of coeliac disease. Assay: immunoSEQ multiplex PCR; the TCRdb copy retains only in-frame clones and omits some. The table has over 5,000 clones, around 52% seen once. The sequencing sample was made of intraepithelial lymphocytes from the gut. These receptor sequences come from a woman in her thirties with active celiac disease.

This clone is categorized as large. The chain carries TRBV6-5 and TRBJ1-3; the D is unclear. The CDR3 runs to 15 residues. Germline lookup yields CDR1 MNHEY and CDR2 SVGAGI. V was pared by 3 bases and J by 0 bases, with 9 bases between. DNA of the CDR3: TGTGCCAGCAGTTATGAGCCGTACTCTGGAAACACCATATATTTT. Translation gives CASSYEPYSGNTIYF.

The gene calls are TRBV6-1 and TRBJ2-7, with 7 bases fitting TRBD1. V dropped 4 bases and J dropped 5; count of bases not matched to a gene: 14. The length of the CDR3 is 16 residues. CDR1 is MNHNS, CDR2 SASEGT, per germline. CDR3 in amino acids: CASSGRTGRGFDEQYF. CDR3 DNA: TGTGCCAGCAGTGGTCGGACAGGAAGGGGTTTCGACGAGCAGTACTTC.

The J gene is TRBJ2-7, the V gene TRBV2; unclear D gene. Per the germline V gene, CDR1 is SNHLY and CDR2 is FYNNEI. V lost 4 bases, J lost 3 bases, and 7 bases lay in between. This CDR3 is 12 amino acids long. The CDR3 sequence: CASSATGYEQYF. The CDR3 region has the DNA TGTGCCAGCAGTGCGACGGGCTACGAGCAGTACTTC. Combining the CDR3 with reference TRBV2 and TRBJ2-7 gives the whole variable domain EPEVTQTPSHQVTQMGQEVILRCVPISNHLYFYWYRQILGQKVEFLVSFYNNEISEKSEIFDDQFSVERPDGSNFTLKIRSTKLEDSAMYFCASSATGYEQYFGPGTRLTVT.

V and J are TRBV7-9 and TRBJ2-7, with D perhaps matching TRBD2 (5 bases). The CDR3 extends over 12 amino acids. CDR1 and CDR2 (germline): SEHNR, FQNEAQ (reference sequence). The ends were cut back, 5 bases at V and 4 bases at J, with 9 bases in the middle. CDR3 nucleotides: TGTGCCAGCAGCCTTTCGGGGTACGAGCAGTACTTC. This encodes CASSLSGYEQYF.

The table lists this clone with a few counts. The chain has TRBV7-9 and TRBJ2-3; TRBD1 agrees at 11 bases. Per germline, CDR1 SEHNR and CDR2 FQNEAQ (reference sequence). J gave up 6 bases and V 3 bases, and 5 bases lay outside the gene matches. The CDR3 consists of 15 residues. In DNA, the CDR3 is TGTGCCAGCAGCTTCCGGGACAGGGGGTTTGATACGCAGTATTTT. Amino acids: CASSFRDRGFDTQYF. Full variable domain (rest looked up from reference TRBV7-9 and TRBJ2-3): DTGVSQNPRHKITKRGQNVTFRCDPISEHNRLYWYRQTLGQGPEFLTYFQNEAQLEKSRLLSDRFSAERPKGSFSTLEIQRTEQGDSAMYLCASSFRDRGFDTQYFGPGTRLTVL.

The rearrangement uses TRBV5-4 and TRBJ1-6; 7 bases map to TRBD1. The CDR3 is 13 amino acids. The ends lost 0 bases at V and 9 bases at J; junction bases unmatched: 0. Germline CDR1 SGHNT, CDR2 YYREEE (reference sequence). DNA for the CDR3: TGTGCCAGCAGCTTGGGACAGGGTTCACCCCTCCACTTT. This codes for CASSLGQGSPLHF.

This clone was counted once. The chain links TRBV27 to TRBJ2-7; D might be TRBD2 (5 bases). The V gene lost 0 bases and the J gene lost 4 bases, with 10 bases spanning the gap. The CDR3 runs 14 residues. Germline CDR1 is MNHEY and CDR2 is SMNVEV (reference sequence). The CDR3 reads CASSLSGIGYEQYF. DNA of the CDR3: TGTGCCAGCAGTTTATCCGGGATTGGGTACGAGCAGTACTTC.

About this clone: The junction differs from germline at one of its ends, possibly a read error. The chain combines TRBV7-3 with TRBJ1-1, with D maybe TRBD1 (5 bases). In germline, CDR1 is SGHTA, CDR2 FQGTGA. The CDR3 has 13 amino acids. The CDR3 sequence is CANSRSRESEAFF. The CDR3 DNA follows: TGTGCCAACAGCCGAAGCAGGGAATCTGAAGCTTTCTTT.

Within the sample, this clone is large. V is TRBV30 and J is TRBJ2-4, with D tentatively TRBD2 (5 bases). The CDR3 is made up of 14 amino acids. V shed 1 base and J shed 10 bases, with 17 bases lying between them. The germline CDR1 and CDR2 sequences are GTSNPN and SVGIG (reference sequence). CDR3 DNA: TGTGCCTGGAGTGGTGAGGCCGACTATGGAATTCAGTACTTC. Encoded protein: CAWSGEADYGIQYF.

This clone was counted between two and nine times. The chain uses TRBV15 and TRBJ1-2; 11 positions match TRBD1. The CDR3 loop spans 16 amino acids. V lost 0 bases to trimming and J lost 5 bases; unmatched junction nucleotides: 5. CDR1 LNHNV and CDR2 YYDKDF come from the germline V gene (reference sequence). The CDR3 loop is CATSRDWTGGGYGYTF. The CDR3 DNA follows: TGTGCCACCAGCAGAGACTGGACAGGGGGCGGGTATGGCTACACCTTC. The complete variable domain, with remaining parts taken from reference TRBV15 and TRBJ1-2, reads DAMVIQNPRYQVTQFGKPVTLSCSQTLNHNVMYWYQQKSSQAPKLLFHYYDKDFNNEADTPDNFQSRRPNTSFCFLDIRSPGLGDTAMYLCATSRDWTGGGYGYTFGSGTRLTVV.

This sequence joins TRBV19 and TRBJ1-5; no firm D call. Germline V gene lookup returns CDR1 LNHDA and CDR2 SQIVND (reference sequence). The ends were cut back, 6 bases at V and 9 bases at J, with 12 bases in the middle. This CDR3 is built from 12 residues. CDR3 sequence: CASSPARWPQHF. CDR3 bases: TGTGCCAGTAGCCCCGCCCGGTGGCCCCAGCATTTT.